The rows below give T cell receptor beta chains drawn from one sample of a study of regulatory T cells in long-lasting Graves disease. MiXCR, applied by TCRdb to the multiplex PCR reads, yields one record per CDR3 protein. This sample has a few hundred thousand distinct CDR3 sequences; roughly 10% occur once, and the top ten carry around 18%. This same sample was also taken into another study, of T cells in Graves' hyperthyroidism and ophthalmopathy.

The sample in question was peripheral blood mononuclear cells (PBMCs), obtained at new diagnosis, from a patient treated with antithyroid drugs. The receptors stem from a woman aged 18-29 years with Graves disease. Both conserved end residues are part of each CDR3. Each record gives: clone size, V gene, J gene, D gene, CDR3 protein, CDR3 DNA. D genes are given only for firm matches. Clone size appears in some rows only: once, few, many, or a class for an expanded clone.

>-|TRBV11-2|TRBJ2-1|-
CASSLDQGIEQFF
TGTGCCAGCAGCTTAGATCAGGGGATTGAGCAGTTCTTC
>many|TRBV20-1|TRBJ2-5|-
CSAREAGGSATQYF
TGCAGTGCTAGAGAGGCCGGGGGCAGTGCGACCCAGTACTTC
>many|TRBV11-2|TRBJ1-2|-
CASSRPRSRGYTF
TGTGCCAGCAGCCGGCCCAGGTCTCGGGGCTACACCTTC
>-|TRBV10-3|TRBJ2-1|-
CAISRTSEQGDNEQFF
TGTGCCATCAGCCGAACTAGCGAACAGGGGGACAATGAGCAGTTCTTC
>few|TRBV27|TRBJ1-1|TRBD1
CASSRTGGSNTEAFF
TGTGCCAGCAGCCGGACAGGGGGCTCGAACACTGAAGCTTTCTTT
>many|TRBV6-1|TRBJ1-5|-
CASSRSRSGHQPQHF
TGTGCCAGCAGTCGATCCCGCTCCGGGCATCAGCCCCAGCATTTT
>many|TRBV7-9|TRBJ2-5|TRBD2
CASSRPALAGGGTQYF
TGTGCCAGCAGCCGACCCGCATTAGCGGGTGGGGGGACCCAGTACTTC
>-|TRBV5-1|TRBJ2-1|TRBD1
CASSLVAGGAYNEQFF
TGCGCCAGCAGCTTGGTGGCAGGGGGAGCCTACAATGAGCAGTTCTTC
>many|TRBV5-1|TRBJ2-3|-
CASSRWTSTDTQYF
TGCGCCAGCAGCCGCTGGACTAGCACAGATACGCAGTATTTT
>many|TRBV7-2|TRBJ2-5|-
CASSLVGSGGGQTQYF
TGTGCCAGCAGCTTAGTTGGTTCGGGGGGCGGTCAGACCCAGTACTTC
>many|TRBV9|TRBJ1-1|-
CASSAGTTPGTEAFF
TGTGCCAGCAGCGCCGGGACAACCCCCGGCACTGAAGCTTTCTTT
>-|TRBV5-1|TRBJ2-1|-
CASSGSLSRNEQFF
TGCGCCAGCAGCGGGTCCCTCTCCCGCAATGAGCAGTTCTTC
>many|TRBV15|TRBJ1-1|-
CATREGMNTEAFF
TGTGCCACCAGAGAGGGGATGAACACTGAAGCTTTCTTT
>many|TRBV11-2|TRBJ2-5|-
CASSLIRTAKLWETQYF
TGTGCCAGCAGCTTAATAAGGACGGCCAAATTGTGGGAGACCCAGTACTTC
>-|TRBV20-1|TRBJ1-1|-
CSASFRRNTEAFF
TGCAGTGCTAGCTTCCGACGGAACACTGAAGCTTTCTTT
>few|TRBV28|TRBJ2-1|TRBD2
CASSLPGWREGRHLNGQFF
TGTGCCAGCAGTTTGCCCGGTTGGCGGGAGGGACGACATCTTAATGGGCAGTTCTTC
>few|TRBV30|TRBJ2-2|TRBD2
CAWTTLMLAGGPRAGELFF
TGTGCCTGGACCACTCTCATGCTAGCGGGAGGGCCCCGCGCCGGGGAGCTGTTTTTT
>many|TRBV6-2/TRBV6-3|TRBJ2-1|-
CASSYGTVNEQFF
TGTGCCAGCAGTTACGGGACGGTCAATGAGCAGTTCTTC
>-|TRBV28|TRBJ2-1|-
CASSYRQTGTGDEQFF
TGTGCCAGCAGCTATCGTCAGACAGGGACGGGGGATGAGCAGTTCTTC
>few|TRBV7-9|TRBJ2-1|TRBD2
CASSLVGNGGGTNEQSF
TGTGCCAGCAGCTTAGTTGGCAACGGGGGGGGAACCAATGAGCAGTCCTTC
>few|TRBV19|TRBJ2-1|TRBD1
CASSIGGQATTSSYNEQFF
TGTGCCAGTAGTATAGGAGGACAGGCCACTACCTCCTCCTACAATGAGCAGTTCTTC
>-|TRBV7-9|TRBJ2-3|-
CASSPPGRTFRDTQYF
TGTGCCAGCAGCCCCCCTGGGCGGACGTTTAGAGATACGCAGTATTTT
>-|TRBV19|TRBJ1-2|-
CASSLGAGLGGYTF
TGTGCCAGTAGTCTGGGCGCGGGTCTTGGTGGCTACACCTTC
>few|TRBV4-2|TRBJ2-7|TRBD2
CASSQDPGAGSYEQYF
TGTGCCAGCAGCCAAGATCCGGGAGCGGGGAGCTACGAGCAGTACTTC
>many|TRBV7-6|TRBJ1-2|-
CASSSQGAAGYTF
TGTGCCAGCAGCTCTCAGGGAGCCGCTGGCTACACCTTC
>-|TRBV4-3|TRBJ1-2|TRBD1
CASSLGDSSFYGYTF
TGCGCCAGCAGCCTGGGGGACAGCTCATTCTATGGCTACACCTTC
>few|TRBV29-1|TRBJ2-1|TRBD2
CSVESAGVSYREQFF
TGCAGCGTTGAGAGTGCGGGAGTATCCTACAGGGAGCAGTTCTTC
>many|TRBV7-2|TRBJ2-7|-
CASSLVQGHYEQYF
TGTGCCAGCAGCTTAGTGCAGGGTCACTACGAGCAGTACTTC
>many|TRBV7-2|TRBJ2-4|TRBD2
CASSPGPLLRGVAKNIQYF
TGTGCCAGCAGCCCAGGGCCTTTACTGCGGGGGGTAGCCAAAAACATTCAGTACTTC
>few|TRBV18|TRBJ2-5|-
CASSPRGVRQETQYF
TGTGCCAGCTCACCACGAGGGGTAAGGCAAGAGACCCAGTACTTC
>many|TRBV20-1|TRBJ2-7|TRBD1
CSAAMDRGSEQYF
TGCAGTGCCGCTATGGACAGGGGATCGGAGCAGTACTTC
>many|TRBV29-1|TRBJ2-1|-
CSVDDQGYEQFF
TGCAGCGTTGATGACCAGGGGTATGAGCAGTTCTTC
>many|TRBV7-8|TRBJ1-5|-
CASSLWRGGGASGNQPQHF
TGTGCCAGCAGCTTATGGCGGGGGGGGGGCGCGTCCGGCAATCAGCCCCAGCATTTT
>many|TRBV15|TRBJ2-1|-
CATSGGQSSYNEQFF
TGTGCCACCAGCGGAGGACAGAGCTCCTACAATGAGCAGTTCTTC
>many|TRBV12-3/TRBV12-4|TRBJ2-2|-
CASRTYRAAGELFF
TGTGCCAGCAGAACGTACAGGGCCGCCGGGGAGCTGTTTTTT
>many|TRBV7-9|TRBJ2-1|-
CASSSYRGGYNEQFF
TGTGCCAGCAGTTCTTACAGGGGAGGCTACAATGAGCAGTTCTTC
>-|TRBV4-3|TRBJ2-2|-
CASSHSHTGELFF
TGCGCCAGCAGTCATTCTCACACCGGGGAGCTGTTTTTT
>few|TRBV28|TRBJ1-6|TRBD1
CASSSISNYDRGETNSPLHF
TGTGCCAGCAGTTCAATCTCCAACTACGACAGGGGAGAAACTAATTCACCCCTCCACTTT
>-|TRBV9|TRBJ1-3|-
CASSVGASKFSGNTIYF
TGTGCCAGCAGCGTAGGGGCGAGCAAATTCTCTGGAAACACCATATATTTT
>many|TRBV7-6|TRBJ2-3|TRBD1
CASSFGDRHTDTQYF
TGTGCCAGCAGCTTTGGGGACAGGCACACAGATACGCAGTATTTT
>many|TRBV4-2|TRBJ1-2|-
CASSPRTASYGYTF
TGTGCCAGCAGCCCACGGACAGCGAGCTATGGCTACACCTTC
>few|TRBV5-1|TRBJ2-1|-
CASSKDYTRYNEQFF
TGCGCCAGCAGCAAGGACTACACCCGATACAATGAGCAGTTCTTC
>many|TRBV6-1|TRBJ2-7|-
CASRGRQVATYEQYF
TGTGCCAGCCGAGGTAGACAGGTAGCCACCTACGAGCAGTACTTC
>many|TRBV30|TRBJ1-1|-
CAWSGDSLGTEAFF
TGTGCCTGGAGTGGAGACTCCCTCGGCACTGAAGCTTTCTTT
>many|TRBV20-1|TRBJ1-2|-
CSASEFYGYTF
TGCAGTGCTAGTGAGTTCTATGGCTACACCTTC
>many|TRBV18|TRBJ1-6|-
CASSPPNSPLHF
TGTGCCAGCTCACCACCGAATTCACCCCTCCACTTT
>few|TRBV29-1|TRBJ2-1|-
CSVDVALNGQFF
TGCAGCGTTGACGTAGCGCTCAATGGGCAGTTCTTC
>many|TRBV3-1|TRBJ2-1|-
CASSQVVGEQFF
TGTGCCAGCAGCCAAGTCGTGGGTGAGCAGTTCTTC
>many|TRBV7-9|TRBJ2-1|TRBD2
CASSSYGGTSRMVLNEQFF
TGTGCCAGCAGCTCATATGGGGGGACTAGCCGGATGGTCCTGAATGAGCAGTTCTTC
>many|TRBV7-9|TRBJ1-4|TRBD1
CASSTWTGIGVGEKLFF
TGTGCCAGCAGCACCTGGACAGGGATTGGTGTTGGTGAAAAACTGTTTTTT
>many|TRBV6-2/TRBV6-3|TRBJ2-1|TRBD1
CASSVTGGNEQFF
TGTGCCAGCTCTGTCACAGGGGGCAATGAGCAGTTCTTC
>-|TRBV5-4|TRBJ2-3|-
CASTWGSTDTQYF
TGTGCCAGCACCTGGGGCAGCACAGATACGCAGTATTTT
>many|TRBV6-5|TRBJ2-3|-
CASSYETGATDTQYF
TGTGCCAGCAGTTACGAGACGGGGGCAACAGATACGCAGTATTTT